The entry below describes one T cell receptor (beta chain). As yet, its antigen is unknown. These data come from a study of shared clonotypes between healthy human individuals. CD8 memory pooled CD45RO+ cells and CCR7-negative CD45RA+ TemRA cells. Germline CDR1 reads MGHRA; CDR2 reads YSYEKL. Unmatched junction bases numbered 7, after V lost 3 bases and J lost 5 bases. The CDR3 consists of 14 residues. Study-level findings and limits: Generally, naive subsets (rather than memory subsets) showed larger estimated richness.

The protocol was immunoSEQ multiplex PCR, while the TCRdb copy is restricted to in-frame clones and leaves out a portion. The data hold about 320,000 clones, with around 86% observed a single time. This TCR derives from a man younger than 30 in good health. The chain recombines TRBV4-1 with TRBJ2-7, with 7 positions matching TRBD2. Sequencing was done on a sample of memory CD8+ T cells sorted from blood. Subset denoted: CD45RO+ cells pooled with CCR7-negative TemRA cells. The chain's CDR3 is CASSHPGGSHEQYF. CDR3 in DNA: TGCGCCAGCAGCCACCCCGGGGGGTCCCACGAGCAGTACTTC.